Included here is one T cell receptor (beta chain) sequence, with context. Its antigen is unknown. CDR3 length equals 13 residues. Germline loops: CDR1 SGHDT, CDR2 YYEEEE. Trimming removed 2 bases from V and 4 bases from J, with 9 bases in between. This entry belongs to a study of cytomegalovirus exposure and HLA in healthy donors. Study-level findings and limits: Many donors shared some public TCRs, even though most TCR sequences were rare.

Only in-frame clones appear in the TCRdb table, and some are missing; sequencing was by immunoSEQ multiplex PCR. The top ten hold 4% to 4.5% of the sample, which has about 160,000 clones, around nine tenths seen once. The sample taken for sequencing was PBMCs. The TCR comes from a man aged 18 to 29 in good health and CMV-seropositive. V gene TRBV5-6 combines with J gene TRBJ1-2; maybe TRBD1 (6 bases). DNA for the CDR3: TGTGCCAGCAGCTTCGTCAGGGGCTATGGCTACACCTTC. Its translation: CASSFVRGYGYTF.